Following are 5 T cell receptor beta chains from one sample sequenced in a study of blood T cell repertoires in COVID-19. Some clones are missing from TCRdb's copy, which holds only in-frame ones; the method was immunoSEQ multiplex PCR. Found here are 150,000 to 200,000 clones, nearly 85% of them singletons; the top ten hold about 5.5%. Material for sequencing was peripheral blood. These receptors were taken from a woman under 40 with acute or convalescent COVID-19.

J is TRBJ2-7 and V is TRBV9; no definite D call. The CDR3 runs to 14 residues. Germline V gives CDR1 SGDLS, CDR2 YYNGEE. V was shortened by 0 bases and J by 0 bases, with 7 bases between the two germline ends. In nucleotides, the CDR3 is TGTGCCAGCAGCGTAGGGCAGGCCTCCTACGAGCAGTACTTC. It yields the protein CASSVGQASYEQYF.

This clone appeared a few times. J is TRBJ2-7 and V is TRBV6-5; 9 bases align to TRBD1. This CDR3 is 14 amino acids long. Looked up from germline, CDR1 is MNHEY and CDR2 is SVGAGI. V was pared by 6 bases and J by 3 bases, with 6 bases of the junction left unmatched. CDR3 loop: CASRPGTGLYEQYF. The CDR3, as DNA: TGTGCCAGCAGACCGGGGACAGGGCTCTACGAGCAGTACTTC.

The V gene is TRBV28, the J gene TRBJ1-4; the D gene is possibly TRBD1 (6 bases). The CDR3 consists of 16 residues. In germline, CDR1 is MDHEN, CDR2 SYDVKM. V dropped 2 bases and J dropped 8 bases, with 18 bases sitting between them. The CDR3 coding sequence is TGTGCCAGCAGTTTAGGGCCAGGGGTTGGGGTCGAAAAACTGTTTTTT. Amino acid sequence: CASSLGPGVGVEKLFF.

This clone came up once. This rearrangement joins TRBV11-3 to TRBJ1-5; TRBD1 agrees at 7 bases. Germline-derived CDR1 and CDR2 are SGHNT and YENEEA. Germline trimming cut 1 base from V and 7 bases from J; bases unmatched to any gene: 10. CDR3 size: 16 residues. CDR3 bases: TGTGCCAGCAGCTTAGTGGGACAGATCATGGAACAGCCCCAGCATTTT. It encodes CASSLVGQIMEQPQHF.

The chain couples TRBV3-1 (or the pseudogene TRBV3-2) to TRBJ2-5; D not resolved. The CDR3 consists of 12 residues. The V end was cut by 1 base, the J end by 13 bases, with 13 bases between. Germline CDR1 reads LGHDT; CDR2 reads YNNKEL (reference sequence). In DNA form, the CDR3 reads TGTGCCAGCAGCCAAGGGGTTTCGGCAGGGTACTTC. It translates to CASSQGVSAGYF.